Presented here are 19 T cell receptor beta chains from one specimen sequenced in a study of metastatic and nonmetastatic thyroid tumors. Each patient went into thyroid surgery without having received any treatment. TCRdb re-processed the PCR reads through MiXCR. The sample shows approximately 37,000 clones, around 23% of them seen only once. Sequencing was performed on tumor tissue. These receptors came from a male donor with papillary thyroid cancer or a benign thyroid nodule (not recorded which). Some clones in this sample may be carry-over from other donors' samples.

This clone occurred many times. The chain combines TRBV3-1 with TRBJ2-7, with a tentative D call TRBD1 (5 bases). The CDR3 loop spans 17 amino acids. Germline lookup yields CDR1 LGHDT and CDR2 YNNKEL (reference sequence). The ends were cut back, 0 bases at V and 2 bases at J, with 17 bases in the middle. CDR3 amino acids: CASSQESGISSPYEQYF. The DNA for the CDR3 is TGTGCCAGCAGCCAAGAGTCAGGGATCAGCTCCCCCTACGAGCAGTACTTC.

This clone was seen many times. This clone may be a read error of a much larger clone one base away. Different DNA sequences within this sample yield the same CDR3. In DNA, the CDR3 is TGTGCCATCAGTGCCCAGGGGAATCAGCCCCAGCATTTC. Its protein product is CAISAQGNQPQHF. This sequence joins TRBV10-3 and TRBJ1-5, with D tentatively TRBD1 (6 bases). The CDR3 contains 13 residues. In germline, CDR1 is ENHRY, CDR2 SYGVKD.

V gene TRBV7-2 combines with J gene TRBJ2-1, with 7 bases fitting TRBD1. This CDR3 contains 12 residues. Losses at the gene ends were 6 bases for V and 15 bases for J; bases not matched to a gene: 11. The germline V gene has CDR1 SGHTA and CDR2 FQGNSA. The CDR3 here is CASSQIQGERFF. CDR3 nucleotide sequence: TGTGCCAGCAGTCAGATTCAGGGGGAACGGTTCTTC.

In this sample, this clone turned up a few times. The CDR3 spells CASSPTSGGRWETQYF. The CDR3 DNA follows: TGTGCCAGCAGTCCCACTAGCGGGGGGCGTTGGGAGACCCAGTACTTC. The chain links TRBV27 to TRBJ2-5; 12 bases are a match to TRBD2. V gave up 5 bases and J gave up 5 bases; unmatched junction bases: 9. Germline CDR1 reads MNHEY; CDR2 reads SMNVEV (reference sequence). The CDR3 is 16 amino acids.

This clone was recorded many times. A read error is possible here, since a much larger clone lies one base away. Other DNA sequences in the sample encode the same CDR3. The CDR3 coding sequence is TGCAGTCGCGGGAGAGTGGGGGAGGCCCAGTACTTC. As protein: CSRGRVGEAQYF. This chain connects TRBV20-1 to TRBJ2-5, with 7 positions matching TRBD2. Germline values: CDR1 DFQATT, CDR2 SNEGSKA (reference sequence). V was clipped by 8 bases and J by 9 bases; unmatched bases: 12. The CDR3 length is 12 residues.

In this sample, this clone turned up many times. V is TRBV6-2 or TRBV6-3 and J is TRBJ2-3; D is ambiguous. The CDR3 sequence is 11 residues long. Germline CDR1 is MNHEY and CDR2 is SVGEGT. Trimming pared 6 bases from V and 6 bases from J, leaving 7 bases between. The CDR3 region is CASRVGDTQYF. For the CDR3, the DNA is TGTGCCAGCAGAGTGGGCGATACGCAGTATTTT.

This clone was recorded at least ten times. The DNA for the CDR3 is TGTGCCTCGACCCGGGGGAGCCTGGCAGATACGCAGTATTTT. It specifies CASTRGSLADTQYF. The rearrangement joins TRBV30 to TRBJ2-3, with a tentative D call TRBD2 (6 bases). V lost 7 bases and J 4 bases, leaving 18 bases between the germline ends. In germline, CDR1 is GTSNPN, CDR2 SVGIG (reference sequence). This CDR3 has 14 residues.

This clone was detected ten times or more. This CDR3 is CASSFQQGADTQYF. The CDR3 DNA reads TGTGCCAGCAGCTTTCAGCAAGGGGCAGATACGCAGTATTTT. This chain joins TRBV5-4 and TRBJ2-3; D is perhaps TRBD1 (5 bases). The CDR3 is 14 amino acids. Germline V gene sequence: CDR1 SGHNT, CDR2 YYREEE (reference sequence). Deletions cut 2 bases from V and 4 bases from J, with 11 bases between.

The CDR3 region has the DNA TGTGCCAGCAGCATCACTACAGGGTCGTTTGGCTACACCTTC. This gives the protein CASSITTGSFGYTF. V is TRBV12-3 or TRBV12-4 and J is TRBJ1-2; D might be TRBD1 (6 bases). This CDR3 has 14 residues. V was cut by 6 bases and J by 7 bases, with 18 bases left in between.

This clone was recorded at least ten times. CDR3 sequence: CASTPPGTGVNQPQHF. CDR3 DNA: TGTGCCAGTACACCCCCCGGGACAGGGGTCAATCAGCCCCAGCATTTT. This sequence joins TRBV19 and TRBJ1-5; 10 nucleotides match TRBD1. The CDR3 extends over 16 amino acids. Germline CDR1 is LNHDA and CDR2 is SQIVND (reference sequence). With 7 bases clipped from V and 3 bases from J, the junction kept 9 bases outside the gene matches.

By frequency in the sample, this clone is medium-sized (0.01 to 0.1%). The CDR3 region is CASSLIGYEQYF. CDR3 nucleotides: TGTGCCAGCAGTTTGATTGGTTACGAGCAGTACTTC. V is TRBV28 and J is TRBJ2-7; D is unresolved. From germline, CDR1 is MDHEN and CDR2 SYDVKM. The CDR3 has 12 amino acids. The V end lost 3 bases, the J end lost 4 bases, and 7 bases lay between the germline ends.

Only a few counts were recorded for this clone. This may be a read error: a much more frequent sequence differs by one nucleotide. No conserved phenylalanine or tryptophan ends this CDR3, so it is likely a read error. The rearrangement uses TRBV28 and TRBJ2-7, with D possibly TRBD2 on 5 matching bases. The germline V gene encodes CDR1 MDHEN and CDR2 SYDVKM. There are 13 residues in the CDR3. Trimming cost V 2 bases and J 6 bases, with 11 bases left between them. The CDR3 DNA reads as TGTGCCAGCAGTTTAGACGGAGGATCCGAGCAGTACCTC. Protein: CASSLDGGSEQYL.

The table lists this clone with many counts. The chain carries TRBV20-1 and TRBJ1-2; 9 nucleotides match TRBD1. V was pared by 0 bases and J by 7 bases, with 6 bases of the junction left unmatched. CDR1 is DFQATT, CDR2 SNEGSKA, per germline (reference sequence). The CDR3 runs to 14 residues. The CDR3 bases are TGCAGTGCTAGAGATTTGGGACAGGGAAGTGGCTACACCTTC. This encodes CSARDLGQGSGYTF.

This clone has at least ten counts. The chain combines TRBV5-6 with TRBJ1-5; no definite D call. The CDR3 length is 13 residues. V shed 0 bases and J shed 6 bases, with 7 bases lying between them. CDR1 is SGHDT and CDR2 is YYEEEE in the germline V gene. In DNA form, the CDR3 reads TGTGCCAGCAGCTTGGCCGGGATTCAGCCCCAGCATTTT. Translation gives CASSLAGIQPQHF. The whole variable domain, filled in from reference TRBV5-6 and TRBJ1-5, reads DAGVTQSPTHLIKTRGQQVTLRCSPKSGHDTVSWYQQALGQGPQFIFQYYEEEERQRGNFPDRFSGHQFPNYSSELNVNALLLGDSALYLCASSLAGIQPQHFGDGTRLSIL.

This clone was detected only a few times. The chain combines TRBV27 with TRBJ2-3; D may correspond to TRBD1 or TRBD2 (6 bases each). Trimming stripped 4 bases from V and 7 bases from J, with 18 bases between. Per the germline V gene, CDR1 is MNHEY and CDR2 is SMNVEV (reference sequence). The CDR3 has 15 amino acids. The chain's CDR3 is CASSSRGVGTYTQYF. Written as DNA, the CDR3 is TGTGCCAGCAGTTCAAGGGGGGTAGGGACATATACGCAGTATTTT.

This clone occurred a few times. The chain combines TRBV6-1 with TRBJ2-7; D unclear. V lost 4 bases and J lost 3, with 7 bases in between. In germline, CDR1 is MNHNS, CDR2 SASEGT. CDR3 length: 12 residues. In nucleotides, the CDR3 is TGTGCCAGCAGTGCGTACGGCTACGAGCAGTACTTC. Encoded protein: CASSAYGYEQYF.

The table lists this clone with many counts. The chain joins TRBV15 to TRBJ2-7, with TRBD2 as a possible D gene (6 bases). V was pared by 2 bases and J by 3 bases, with 14 bases between. This CDR3 comprises 15 residues. Germline V gene lookup returns CDR1 LNHNV and CDR2 YYDKDF (reference sequence). The CDR3: CATSRLAGGLYEQYF. CDR3 nucleotide sequence: TGTGCCACCAGCAGACTAGCCGGAGGGCTCTACGAGCAGTACTTC.

In its sample, this clone was seen many times. This rearrangement joins TRBV6-5 to TRBJ1-5, with a tentative D call TRBD1 (5 bases). The CDR3 is 14 residues long. Germline V lookup: CDR1 MNHEY, CDR2 SVGAGI. Trimming pared 2 bases from V and 4 bases from J, leaving 9 bases between. The CDR3 sequence: CASSYRGGNQPQHF. CDR3 in DNA: TGTGCCAGCAGTTACAGGGGAGGAAATCAGCCCCAGCATTTT.

The chain links TRBV28 to TRBJ1-1; D gene ambiguous. The CDR3 length is 8 residues. Germline CDR1 reads MDHEN; CDR2 reads SYDVKM. Trimming pared 10 bases from V and 8 bases from J, leaving 5 bases between. The CDR3 loop reads CAISEAFF. The CDR3 DNA follows: TGTGCCATCTCCGAAGCTTTCTTT.